In its sample, the clone carrying this T cell receptor beta chain was seen many times. Its specificity is unknown. This sample is part of a study of T cells in Graves' hyperthyroidism and ophthalmopathy. Germline values: CDR1 SEHNR, CDR2 FQNEAQ (reference sequence). CDR3 length: 14 residues. With 1 base removed from V and 6 bases from J, the gap between germline ends came to 13 bases. General observations from the study: Most clonotypes expanded in the thyroid (above 0.001) were also present in blood. Ophthalmopathy was identified by the model a median roughly six months ahead of onset.

RNA transcripts served as the template for amplifying TCR beta CDR3 regions. The TCR CDR3 was amplified in a first-round RT-PCR using the HTBI primer set. TCRdb reprocessed the multiplex PCR reads via MiXCR and lists one record per CDR3 protein. The repertoire holds around 620,000 distinct CDR3 sequences, with more than 13% as singletons. Under 3 months was the duration of disease in ophthalmopathy patients, who also had a Clinical Activity Score of at least 3 and a NOSPECS grade of at least 4. Around 9.9 ml of fresh peripheral blood supplied the PBMCs. The sequenced sample consisted of blood. The receptor comes from a woman between 18 and 29 years old with Graves' ophthalmopathy. The V and J genes are TRBV7-9 and TRBJ2-7; D call uncertain. CDR3 protein: CASSLEGQSGEQYF. CDR3 coding DNA: TGTGCCAGCAGCTTAGAAGGGCAGTCTGGCGAGCAGTACTTC.